What follows is one T cell receptor beta chain and its context. The record originates from a study of T cells expressing NK-cell markers. Per germline, CDR1 MNHEY and CDR2 SMNVEV (reference sequence). This CDR3 has 15 amino acids. TCRdb processed the 5' RACE reads again and assigns one entry to each CDR3 protein, with no DNA. The sample includes fewer than 550,000 distinct CDR3 sequences. The V and J genes are TRBV27 and TRBJ2-7; there is no DNA to check the TCRdb D call of TRBD1. This TCR came from a woman in her forties or fifties in good health. Sequences were obtained from blood T cells: a sorted CD56 or NKG2C T cell subset, CD4+ or CD8+ T cells, or bulk PBMC T cells (not recorded which). The CDR3 is CASRLIGTGEDEQYF.